This TCR beta chain appears in the sequencing data of a study of blood T cells in healthy people across ages (dated by TCRdb to between 2014 and 2016). The study in broad terms: Template switching captured roughly one uniquely barcoded TCR beta cDNA molecule per two T cells in model experiments. Using deep sequencing normalized with unique cDNA molecular identifiers, the study measured how TCR beta repertoire diversity changes with age. The donors were split into four age groups: young (average about 15 years), middle-aged (about 40), aged (roughly 65) and long-lived (over 80). To avoid experimental bias, donors of different ages were distributed randomly across sequencing lanes. For two donors (one aged 18 to 29 and one aged 80 or older), the study analyzed two additional independent replicas of 1 million unique cDNA reads from the same blood draw. Beyond this particular receptor, the publication reports: Compared with the aged group, more naive CD4+ T cells, fewer expanded clones and increased TCR diversity were shown by the long-lived group, suggesting age selection. Estimates of total diversity based on one million sequenced T cells were regarded as lower bounds and as underestimates. The CMV infection status of donors was not known, potentially confounding age-related changes in expanded clonotypes. There was a strong correlation between observed TCR beta diversity and the percentage of naive T cells measured by flow cytometry. As age increased, observed TCR beta diversity per million T cells dropped in a roughly linear way, and a significant reduction was already evident by age 40. Because profiling used bulk unsorted PBMCs, naive and antigen-experienced compartments could not be compared conclusively.

In regard to this clonotype: Its antigen is unknown. Within one base of it there is no much larger clone, and no base qualities were kept.

Donors were 40 or so systemically healthy Caucasian individuals from Russia aged roughly 6 to 90 years. Each donor gave ten milliliters of peripheral blood, drawn into EDTA-treated Vacutainer tubes. PBMCs were isolated by Ficoll-Paque density-gradient centrifugation, with at least 6.5 million obtained per sample. Trizol reagent was used to extract total RNA from PBMCs, with at least 6 micrograms per sample. The percentages of naive CD45RAhigh/CD27high T cells were determined by flow cytometry on a PBMC aliquot from every donor. V trim: 6 bases; J trim: 13 bases; unmatched bases: 17. CDR1 is given as MNHNS and CDR2 as SASEGT, both from the germline V gene. Reading from cysteine to phenylalanine, the CDR3 counts 15 amino acids. Only CDR3 DNA is held: 45 bases, read in frame from base 1. The protocol used for the library was 5' RACE. The sequencer listed for this sample is Illumina HiSeq 2500. A second PCR of roughly 6 to 11 cycles was performed with a sample-barcoded 5' primer and a J-beta primer mix. Each TCR beta cDNA molecule received a unique molecular identifier from a template-switch 5' adaptor carrying 12 random nucleotides. Each sample yielded at least 2.5 million CDR3-containing paired-end reads. First-strand cDNA was synthesized from all RNA with the Mint cDNA synthesis kit, primed by a TRBC-specific oligonucleotide. After uracil-DNA glycosylase treatment, a first 18-cycle PCR used universal primers M1SS and BC2_uni_R on all cDNA. As for the authors' bioinformatics: Normalization of each sample was performed by random selection of 1 million high-quality reads, each carrying a distinct molecular identifier. Reads with shared molecular identifiers were discarded instead of being binned into consensus sequences. MiTCR, run with a Q25 quality threshold and the strictest error-elimination algorithm, handled CDR3 identification, clonotype clustering and error correction. A nonparametric unseen species model using Euler transformation provided a lower-bound estimate of total TCR beta diversity. TCRdb itself trimmed the public reads at Q25 with fastp, ran MiXCR and retained productive beta chains. For every CDR3 protein sequence, its rows merge into one entry that carries the most common genes and DNA. TCRdb's processing, not the authors', yielded these V and J calls. This sample comprises around 710,000 distinct CDR3 sequences, about 42% of them detected only once. 20% of the sample is in the top ten clones.

Specimen: blood. The clonotype originates from a woman in her sixties in good health. The V and J genes are TRBV6-1 and TRBJ2-1, and 8 bases in between align with TRBD1. The nucleotide sequence reads TGTGCCAGCAGGCCCGCCGGGACAGGACAAGAGACCCAGTTCTTC. Its protein product is CASRPAGTGQETQFF.